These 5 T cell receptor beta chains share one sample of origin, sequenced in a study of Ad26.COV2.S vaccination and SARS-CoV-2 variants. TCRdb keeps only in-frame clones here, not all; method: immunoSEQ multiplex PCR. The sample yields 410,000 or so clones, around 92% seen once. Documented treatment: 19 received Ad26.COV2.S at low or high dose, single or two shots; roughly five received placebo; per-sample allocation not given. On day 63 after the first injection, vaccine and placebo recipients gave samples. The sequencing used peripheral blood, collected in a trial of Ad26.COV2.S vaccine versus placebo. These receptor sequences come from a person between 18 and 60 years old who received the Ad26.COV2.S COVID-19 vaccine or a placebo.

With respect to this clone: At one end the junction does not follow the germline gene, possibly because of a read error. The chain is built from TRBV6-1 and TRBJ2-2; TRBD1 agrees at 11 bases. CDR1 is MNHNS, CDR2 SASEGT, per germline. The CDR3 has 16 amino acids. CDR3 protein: CASREGTGGNTGELFF. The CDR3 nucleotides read TGTGCCAGCAGAGAAGGGACAGGGGGTAACACCGGGGAGCTGTTTTTT.

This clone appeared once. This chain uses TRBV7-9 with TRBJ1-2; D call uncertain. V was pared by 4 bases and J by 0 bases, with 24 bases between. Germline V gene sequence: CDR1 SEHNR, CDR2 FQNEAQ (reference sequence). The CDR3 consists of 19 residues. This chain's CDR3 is CASSSRARMQWPPNYGYTF. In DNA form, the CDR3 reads TGTGCCAGCAGCTCCCGGGCCCGCATGCAATGGCCGCCTAACTATGGCTACACCTTC.

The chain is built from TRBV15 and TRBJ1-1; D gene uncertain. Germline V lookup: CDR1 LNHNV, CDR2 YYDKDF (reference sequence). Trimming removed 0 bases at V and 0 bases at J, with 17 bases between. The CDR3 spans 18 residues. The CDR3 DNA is TGTGCCACCAGCAGAGACCCGGGAACGATCAACATGAACACTGAAGCTTTCTTT. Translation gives CATSRDPGTINMNTEAFF.

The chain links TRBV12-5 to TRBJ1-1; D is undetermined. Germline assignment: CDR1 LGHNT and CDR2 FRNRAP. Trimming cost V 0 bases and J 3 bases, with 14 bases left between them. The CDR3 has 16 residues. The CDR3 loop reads CASGLVLGLGYTEAFF. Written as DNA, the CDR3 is TGTGCTAGTGGTTTGGTATTGGGATTAGGGTACACTGAAGCTTTCTTT.

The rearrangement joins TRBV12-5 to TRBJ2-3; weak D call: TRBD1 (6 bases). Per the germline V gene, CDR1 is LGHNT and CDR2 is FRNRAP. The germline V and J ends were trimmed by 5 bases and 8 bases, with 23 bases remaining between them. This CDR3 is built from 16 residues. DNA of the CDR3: TGTGCTAGTGGTCCCGCTCGAAGGACAGACCCCAGTACGCAGTATTTT. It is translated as CASGPARRTDPSTQYF.